This T cell receptor beta chain was retrieved from a study of blood T cell repertoires in COVID-19. Overall study context: Acute and convalescent COVID-19 samples came from the United States, Italy and Spain.

The CDR3 covers 15 residues. Per germline, CDR1 MNHEY and CDR2 SVGEGT. V lost 3 bases to trimming and J lost 6 bases, with 17 bases between them. Only in-frame clones appear in the TCRdb table, and some are missing; sequencing was by immunoSEQ multiplex PCR. This sample has 90,000 to 120,000 clones, with more than 70% found just once. The chain combines TRBV6-2 or TRBV6-3 with TRBJ1-1; D is uncertain. This sequence originates from a man aged 40-55 years with active or convalescent COVID-19. The source material was peripheral blood. The chain's CDR3 is CASSYYILPGSEAFF. In DNA, the CDR3 is TGTGCCAGCAGTTATTACATTTTGCCGGGATCTGAAGCTTTCTTT.